The entry below describes one T cell receptor beta chain. The antigen remains unidentified. The entry originates in a study of T-cell memory formation after mild COVID-19. Study as a whole: Among the donors, TCR clusters were largely specific to each donor. Findings of the study overall: Clones contracting day 15 to 85 were balanced CD4/CD8; later expanders leaned CD4+.

Constant-segment-primed 5'RACE gave TCR alpha and TCR beta cDNA libraries with sample barcodes and UMIs. In TCRdb, the 5' RACE reads were re-called with MiXCR into one record per CDR3 protein. The sample consists of under 400,000 distinct CDR3 sequences, 28% of them appearing once. CDR1 DFQATT and CDR2 SNEGSKA come from the germline V gene (reference sequence). This CDR3 is 14 amino acids long. The V end was cut by 6 bases, the J end by 2 bases, with 15 bases between. This sequence joins TRBV20-1 and TRBJ2-3; D may be TRBD2 (6 bases). The TCR was taken from an adult woman who had mild COVID-19 (a few samples of this study predate the infection). Cell type and time point are not known. Sequencing was carried out using PBMCs or a T cell subset sorted from them (not recorded which). CDR3 in DNA: TGCAGTGCGGTCCCTAGCGTCTACACAGATACGCAGTATTTT. This translates into CSAVPSVYTDTQYF.